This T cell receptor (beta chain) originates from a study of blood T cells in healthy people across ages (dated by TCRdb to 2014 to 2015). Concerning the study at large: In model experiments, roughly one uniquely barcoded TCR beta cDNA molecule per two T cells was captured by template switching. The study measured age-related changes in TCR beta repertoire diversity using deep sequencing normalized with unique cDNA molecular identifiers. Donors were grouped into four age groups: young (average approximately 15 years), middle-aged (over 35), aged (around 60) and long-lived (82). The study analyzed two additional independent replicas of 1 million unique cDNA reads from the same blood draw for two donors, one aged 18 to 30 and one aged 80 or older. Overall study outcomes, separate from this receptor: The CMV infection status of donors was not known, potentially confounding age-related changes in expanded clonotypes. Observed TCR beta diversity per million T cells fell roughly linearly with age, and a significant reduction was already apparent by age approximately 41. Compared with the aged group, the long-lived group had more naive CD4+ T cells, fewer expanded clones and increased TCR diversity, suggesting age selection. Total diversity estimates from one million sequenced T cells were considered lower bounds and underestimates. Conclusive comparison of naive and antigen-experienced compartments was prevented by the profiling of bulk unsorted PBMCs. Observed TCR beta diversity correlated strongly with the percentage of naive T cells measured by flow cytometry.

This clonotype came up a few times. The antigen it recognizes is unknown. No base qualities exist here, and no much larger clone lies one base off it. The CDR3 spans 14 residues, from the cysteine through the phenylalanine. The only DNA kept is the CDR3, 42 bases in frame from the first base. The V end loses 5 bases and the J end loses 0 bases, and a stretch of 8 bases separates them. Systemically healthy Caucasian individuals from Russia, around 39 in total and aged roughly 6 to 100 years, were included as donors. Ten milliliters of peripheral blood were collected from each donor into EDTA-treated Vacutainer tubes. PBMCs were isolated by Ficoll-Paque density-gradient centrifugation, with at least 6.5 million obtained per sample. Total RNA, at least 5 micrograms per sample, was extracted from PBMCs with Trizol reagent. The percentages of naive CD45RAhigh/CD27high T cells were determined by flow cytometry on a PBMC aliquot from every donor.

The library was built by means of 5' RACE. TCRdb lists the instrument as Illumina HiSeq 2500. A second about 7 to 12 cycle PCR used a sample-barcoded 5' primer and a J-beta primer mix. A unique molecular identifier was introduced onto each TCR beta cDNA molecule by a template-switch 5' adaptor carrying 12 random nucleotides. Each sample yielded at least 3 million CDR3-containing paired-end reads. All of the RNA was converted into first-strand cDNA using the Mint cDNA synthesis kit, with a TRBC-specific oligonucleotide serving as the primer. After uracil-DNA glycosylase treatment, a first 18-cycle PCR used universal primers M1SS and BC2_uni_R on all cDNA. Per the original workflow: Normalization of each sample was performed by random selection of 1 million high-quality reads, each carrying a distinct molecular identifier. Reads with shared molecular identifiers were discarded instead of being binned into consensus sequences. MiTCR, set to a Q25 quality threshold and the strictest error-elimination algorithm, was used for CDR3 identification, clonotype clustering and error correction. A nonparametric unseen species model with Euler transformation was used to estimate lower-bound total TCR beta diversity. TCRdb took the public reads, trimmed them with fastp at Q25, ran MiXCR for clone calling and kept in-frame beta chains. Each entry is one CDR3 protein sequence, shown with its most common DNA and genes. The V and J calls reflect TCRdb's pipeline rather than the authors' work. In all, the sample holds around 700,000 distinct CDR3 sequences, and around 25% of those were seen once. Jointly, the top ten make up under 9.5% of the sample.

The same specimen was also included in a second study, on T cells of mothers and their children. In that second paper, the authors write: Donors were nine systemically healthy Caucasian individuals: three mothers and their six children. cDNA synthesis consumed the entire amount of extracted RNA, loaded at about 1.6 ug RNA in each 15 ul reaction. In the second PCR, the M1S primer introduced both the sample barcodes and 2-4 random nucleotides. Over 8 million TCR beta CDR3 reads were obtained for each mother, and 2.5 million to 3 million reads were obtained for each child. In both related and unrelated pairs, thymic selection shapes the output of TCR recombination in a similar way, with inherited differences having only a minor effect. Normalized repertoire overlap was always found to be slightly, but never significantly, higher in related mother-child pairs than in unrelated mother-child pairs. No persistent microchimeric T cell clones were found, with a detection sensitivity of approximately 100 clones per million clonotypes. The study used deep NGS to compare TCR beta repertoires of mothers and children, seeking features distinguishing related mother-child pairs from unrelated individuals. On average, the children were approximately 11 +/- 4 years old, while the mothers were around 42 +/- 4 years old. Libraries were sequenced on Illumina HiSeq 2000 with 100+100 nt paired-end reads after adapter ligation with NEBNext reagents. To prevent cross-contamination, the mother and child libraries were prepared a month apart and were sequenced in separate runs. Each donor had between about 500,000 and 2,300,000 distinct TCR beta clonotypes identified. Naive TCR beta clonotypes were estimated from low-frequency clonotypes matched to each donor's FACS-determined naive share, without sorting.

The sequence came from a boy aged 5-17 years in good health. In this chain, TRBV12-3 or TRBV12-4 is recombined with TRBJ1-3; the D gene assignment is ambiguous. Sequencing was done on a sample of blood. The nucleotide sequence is TGTGCCAGCAGTATCACCCGCTCTGGAAACACCATATATTTT. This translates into CASSITRSGNTIYF.